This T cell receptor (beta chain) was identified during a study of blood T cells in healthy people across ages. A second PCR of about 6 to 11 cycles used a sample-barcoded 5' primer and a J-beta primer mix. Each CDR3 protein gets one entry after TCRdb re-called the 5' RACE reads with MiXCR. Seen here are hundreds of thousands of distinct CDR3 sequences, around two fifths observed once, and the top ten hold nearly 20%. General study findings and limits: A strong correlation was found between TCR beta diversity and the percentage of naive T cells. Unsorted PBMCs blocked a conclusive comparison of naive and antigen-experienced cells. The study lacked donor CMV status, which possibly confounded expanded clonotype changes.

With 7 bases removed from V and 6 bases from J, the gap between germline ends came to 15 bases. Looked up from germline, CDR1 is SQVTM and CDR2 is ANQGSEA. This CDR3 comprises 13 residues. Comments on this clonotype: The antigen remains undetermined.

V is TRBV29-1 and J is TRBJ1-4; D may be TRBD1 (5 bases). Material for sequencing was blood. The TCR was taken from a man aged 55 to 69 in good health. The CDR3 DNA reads TGCAGCGCCGCTACGGGGACGGATGAAAAACTGTTTTTT. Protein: CSAATGTDEKLFF.